What follows describes a single T cell receptor (beta chain). Its target is not known. The assay was immunoSEQ multiplex PCR, and TCRdb's table has in-frame clones only and misses some. This table holds about 100,000 clones, roughly 87% found once. This specimen belongs to a study of T cell responses to AZD1222 COVID-19 vaccine. Study overall: Second-dose recipients at about 4 or about 12 weeks were treated as one pooled group. Notes on the study in general: Reports indicate that nearly half of spike-specific TCRs are directed at unmutated variant regions. Repertoires in all cases were sampled only once the peak T cell response had passed.

After removal of 7 bases from V and 1 base from J, the junction contained 4 bases not matched to a gene. This CDR3 comprises 14 residues. Germline lookup yields CDR1 LGHDT and CDR2 YNNKEL (reference sequence). The V call is TRBV3-1 (or the pseudogene TRBV3-2), the J call TRBJ2-1; the match to TRBD2 covers 7 bases. The specimen comprised peripheral blood, sampled on day 0 of AZD1222 vaccination. The receptor was isolated from an adult in good health. DNA of the CDR3: TGTGCCAGCAAGGGCGGGGGATCCTACAATGAGCAGTTCTTC. It specifies CASKGGGSYNEQFF.